This T cell receptor beta chain was retrieved from a study of shared clonotypes between healthy human individuals. Study-level background: The study enrolled two women and a few men aged 18 to 49. Plates per donor: three CD4 naive, three CD4 memory, two CD8 naive, one CD8 memory. Study-level findings and limits: Blood alone was sampled, and tissue repertoires likely differ. When compared with the clonotypes that were shared by all four sorted-subset donors, the non-shared clonotypes turned out to have lower generation probabilities.

Libraries were prepared by immunoSEQ multiplex PCR; TCRdb keeps only in-frame clonotypes and omits some of them. The sample yields about 2,200,000 clones, 85% to 95% seen once. The CDR3 loop spans 14 amino acids. Between the trimmed V and J ends, which lost 6 bases and 5 bases, there was a span of 17 bases. The V gene's germline CDR1 is WSHSY and CDR2 SAAADI. A note on this clone: Antigen: not known.

Naive CD8 cells were CD45RO-negative, positively selected for CCR7, excluding terminally differentiated effector memory CD45RA+ cells. The receptor was derived from a young man in good health. Some clones in this sample may be carry-over from other donors' samples. Sample: naive CD8+ T cells from PBMCs. This rearrangement joins TRBV10-2 to TRBJ2-7; no reliable D call. This CDR3 reads CASRNRVSWNEQYF. DNA for the CDR3: TGCGCCAGCAGGAACCGGGTCTCGTGGAACGAGCAGTACTTC.